Given below is one TCR beta chain in context. Method: immunoSEQ multiplex PCR; TCRdb's copy keeps in-frame clones and lacks some. The top ten hold roughly 0.23% of the sample, which has over 50,000 clones, approximately 92% seen once. V gave up 4 bases and J gave up 8 bases, with 12 bases separating them. Germline V gene sequence: CDR1 GTSNPN, CDR2 SVGIG (reference sequence). The CDR3 loop spans 12 amino acids. This record comes from a study of T cell changes during pregnancy in multiple sclerosis. This clonotype was obtained from a female donor with multiple sclerosis, enrolled in a pregnancy study. The sequences come from CD4+ T cells from peripheral blood mononuclear cells, collected in the third trimester of pregnancy. V is TRBV30 and J is TRBJ1-3; D ambiguous. CDR3 nucleotides: TGTGCCTGGATCCCTAGATCGGACACCATATATTTT. Protein: CAWIPRSDTIYF.